Sequencing of this TCR beta chain was carried out in a study of blood T cell repertoires in COVID-19. Whole-study context: The cDNA or gDNA used as material had been derived from T cells, B-cell-depleted T cells, or PBMCs.

From germline, CDR1 is MNHEY and CDR2 SVGAGI. The CDR3 runs 16 residues. The germline V and J ends were trimmed by 2 bases and 0 bases, with 11 bases remaining between them. Per the original data handling: Cell counts per sample came from amplifying reference gene primers. Profiled with immunoSEQ multiplex PCR; TCRdb holds only in-frame clones, not every one. V and J calls and clone size follow that table, whereas D and trimming were derived from the DNA. The profile shows more than 150,000 clones, roughly 84% of them singletons. The chain has TRBV6-5 and TRBJ2-1, with D perhaps TRBD2 (6 bases). Specimen: peripheral blood. The source is a man aged 18 to 29 with active or convalescent COVID-19. The CDR3 region is CASSYPRGSSYNEQFF. The CDR3 DNA is TGTGCCAGCAGTTACCCCCGGGGGAGCTCCTACAATGAGCAGTTCTTC.